The clone carrying this T cell receptor (beta chain) was picked up a small number of times. The data stem from a study of T-cell reconstitution after alpha-beta-depleted transplantation in children. CDR3 length equals 16 residues. V was pared by 1 base and J by 0 bases, with 10 bases between. CDR1 and CDR2 (germline): SGHRS, YFSETQ. A library of TCRbeta sequences, prepared with unique molecular identifiers, was generated. TCRdb re-called the PCR reads through MiXCR, storing one row per CDR3 protein. The table lists 200,000 to 300,000 distinct CDR3 sequences, 20% to 30% of them singletons, with over 2.5% in the top ten.

The TCR comes from a girl aged 2 to 9 with Fanconi anemia, due to receive a stem cell transplant. Here the sequenced sample was PBMCs, taken before TCRalphabeta/CD19-depleted stem cell transplant. The genes are TRBV5-1 and TRBJ2-2, with TRBD1 as a possible D gene (5 bases). In DNA, the CDR3 is TGCGCCAGCAGCTTGAATGGACAACCGAACACCGGGGAGCTGTTTTTT. Translating it yields CASSLNGQPNTGELFF. Full variable domain (outside the CDR3, taken from reference TRBV5-1 and TRBJ2-2): KAGVTQTPRYLIKTRGQQVTLSCSPISGHRSVSWYQQTPGQGLQFLFEYFSETQRNKGNFPGRFSGRQFSNSRSEMNVSTLELGDSALYLCASSLNGQPNTGELFFGEGSRLTVL.